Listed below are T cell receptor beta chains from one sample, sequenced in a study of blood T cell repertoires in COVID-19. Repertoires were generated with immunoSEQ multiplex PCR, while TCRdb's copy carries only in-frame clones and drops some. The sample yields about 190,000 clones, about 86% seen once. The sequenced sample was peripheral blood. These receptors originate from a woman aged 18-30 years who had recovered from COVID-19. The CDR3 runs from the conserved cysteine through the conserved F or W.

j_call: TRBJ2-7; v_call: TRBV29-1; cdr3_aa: CSVKGWGVYEQYF
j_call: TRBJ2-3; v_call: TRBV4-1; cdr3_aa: CASSLPPGLAGVGDTQYF
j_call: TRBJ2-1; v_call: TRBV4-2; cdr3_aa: CASSQVAGGPFGEQFF
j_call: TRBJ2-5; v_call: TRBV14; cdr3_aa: CASSQFYGGGRETQYF
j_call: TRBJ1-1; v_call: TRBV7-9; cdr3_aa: CASSPFVGGENTEAFF
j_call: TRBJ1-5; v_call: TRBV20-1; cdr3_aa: CSASSGDNQPQHF
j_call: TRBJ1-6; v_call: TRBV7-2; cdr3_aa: CASSLYPGNSPLHF
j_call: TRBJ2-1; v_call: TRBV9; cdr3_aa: CASSPGTSGGYNEQFF
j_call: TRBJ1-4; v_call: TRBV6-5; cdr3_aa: CASSYSIQRNEKLFF
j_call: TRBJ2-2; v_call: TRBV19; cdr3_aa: CASIPRVGTGELFF
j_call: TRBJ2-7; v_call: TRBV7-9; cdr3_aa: CASSLMVAGSYEQYF
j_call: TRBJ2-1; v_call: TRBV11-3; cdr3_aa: CASSLGPVYEQFF
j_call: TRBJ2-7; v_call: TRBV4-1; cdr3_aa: CASSQAEGGFTYEQYF
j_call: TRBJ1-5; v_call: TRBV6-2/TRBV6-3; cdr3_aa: CASSYWGPLQPQHF
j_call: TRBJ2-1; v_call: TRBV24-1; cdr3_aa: CATSETSGRPEQFF
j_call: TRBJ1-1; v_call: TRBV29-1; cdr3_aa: CSVEGRSNTEAFF
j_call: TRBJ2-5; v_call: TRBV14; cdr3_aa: CASSRSDQEYQETQYF
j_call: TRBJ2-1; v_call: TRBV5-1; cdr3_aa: CASSLRLARGYNEQFF
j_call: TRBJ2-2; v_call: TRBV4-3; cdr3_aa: CASSQVLREDNTGELFF
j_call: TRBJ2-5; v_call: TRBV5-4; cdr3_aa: CASSLSAGGLQETQYF
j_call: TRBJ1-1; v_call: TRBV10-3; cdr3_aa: CAIKRRDVDTEAFF
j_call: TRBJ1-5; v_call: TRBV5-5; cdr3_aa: CASSLRSAGGNQPQHF
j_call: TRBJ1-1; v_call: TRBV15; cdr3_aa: CATSPGGRYSGTEAFF
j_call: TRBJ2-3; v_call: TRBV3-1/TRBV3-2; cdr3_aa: CASSLRARTDTQYF
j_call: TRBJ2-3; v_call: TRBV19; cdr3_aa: CASSNRDNLVRADTQYF
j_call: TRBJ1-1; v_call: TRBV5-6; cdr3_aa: CASSYNPGTATTEAFF